The 27 T cell receptor beta chains listed next were all sequenced from one sample in a study of monozygotic twins with inflammatory bowel disease. TCRdb re-called the 5' RACE reads and gives one entry per CDR3 protein, without DNA. This sample's table reports about 330,000 distinct CDR3 sequences. Sequencing was carried out using blood. The receptor source for this set is a human donor with ulcerative colitis or Crohn's disease, or a healthy co-twin of an affected twin (not recorded which).

V is TRBV18 and J is TRBJ2-3. The V gene's germline CDR1 is KGHSH and CDR2 LQKENI. This CDR3 spans 13 amino acids. The CDR3 loop reads CASSAGNTDTQYF.

The rearrangement links TRBV7-9 to TRBJ2-7; the TCRdb D gene call, TRBD1, has no DNA to confirm it. Germline lookup yields CDR1 SEHNR and CDR2 FQNEAQ (reference sequence). This CDR3 region has 16 residues. The CDR3 sequence: CASSSTTGKKGYEQYF.

J is TRBJ2-7 and V is TRBV10-1. CDR1 is WNHNN, CDR2 SYGVQD, per germline (reference sequence). This CDR3 region has 13 residues. The CDR3 protein is CASSATRAYEQYF.

The rearrangement joins TRBV19 to TRBJ2-2; checking the TCRdb D call of TRBD1 is not possible without DNA. Germline loops: CDR1 LNHDA, CDR2 SQIVND (reference sequence). This CDR3 has 18 amino acids. Here the CDR3 reads CASSKFRTGGSNTGELFF.

This chain joins TRBV19 and TRBJ1-5; with no DNA, the TCRdb D assignment of TRBD1 cannot be verified. Per the germline V gene, CDR1 is LNHDA and CDR2 is SQIVND (reference sequence). The CDR3 loop spans 15 amino acids. CDR3 sequence: CASSSLRTVRGPQHF.

The chain uses TRBV4-1 and TRBJ2-5. The CDR3 contains 13 residues. Germline V lookup: CDR1 MGHRA, CDR2 YSYEKL. CDR3 residues: CASSQGFTETQYF.

This chain joins TRBV13 and TRBJ2-1. Germline V gene sequence: CDR1 PRHDT, CDR2 FYEKMQ (reference sequence). The CDR3 runs 17 residues. The CDR3 protein is CASSFSPVVGEYNEQFF.

The chain employs TRBV6-1 and TRBJ2-2. Germline V gene sequence: CDR1 MNHNS, CDR2 SASEGT. The CDR3 sequence is 13 residues long. CDR3 residues: CASREQLTGELFF.

The chain links TRBV7-2 to TRBJ2-7; TCRdb's assignment of TRBD1 cannot be checked, as there is no DNA. The CDR3 is 16 amino acids. Germline V gene data show CDR1 as SGHTA and CDR2 as FQGNSA. CDR3 sequence reads: CASSLGAGERTYEQYF.

This chain uses TRBV7-8 with TRBJ2-2; there is no DNA to check the TCRdb D call of TRBD1. The length of the CDR3 is 15 residues. CDR1 and CDR2 (germline): SGHVS, FQNEAQ. The chain's CDR3 is CASSLRGRSTGELFF.

This chain uses TRBV29-1 with TRBJ1-1; TCRdb's D gene call, TRBD1, goes unchecked for lack of DNA. The CDR3 runs 13 residues. Per the germline V gene, CDR1 is SQVTM and CDR2 is ANQGSEA. This CDR3 reads CSTKTGGNTEAFF.

The chain joins TRBV28 to TRBJ2-6. The CDR3 contains 13 residues. The germline V gene has CDR1 MDHEN and CDR2 SYDVKM. The CDR3 spells CASSTIQANVLTF. Full variable domain (outside the CDR3, taken from reference TRBV28 and TRBJ2-6): DVKVTQSSRYLVKRTGEKVFLECVQDMDHENMFWYRQDPGLGLRLIYFSYDVKMKEKGDIPEGYSVSREKKERFSLILESASTNQTSMYLCASSTIQANVLTFGAGSRLTVL.

The V call is TRBV19, the J call TRBJ2-1. The CDR3 covers 14 residues. The germline V gene encodes CDR1 LNHDA and CDR2 SQIVND (reference sequence). The CDR3 sequence: CASSAYSAEPKKFF.

The chain is built from TRBV12-3 or TRBV12-4 and TRBJ1-2. This CDR3 region has 14 residues. CDR3 sequence: CASSLEAGNYGYTF.

The V call is TRBV15, the J call TRBJ1-4; no DNA is available, so the TRBD1 call from TCRdb remains unchecked. Germline V lookup: CDR1 LNHNV, CDR2 YYDKDF (reference sequence). The CDR3 is 16 amino acids. The CDR3 loop is CATSPQEASTNEKLFF.

CDR3 in amino acids: CASSPFGGGYTF. The chain combines TRBV7-2 with TRBJ1-2. The CDR3 loop spans 12 amino acids. The germline V gene has CDR1 SGHTA and CDR2 FQGNSA.

The chain links TRBV28 to TRBJ2-5; TCRdb outputs TRBD2, but without DNA this stays unchecked. Germline V gene sequence: CDR1 MDHEN, CDR2 SYDVKM. This CDR3 is built from 16 residues. CDR3 amino acids: CASSNSALSYQETQYF.

The rearrangement uses TRBV18 and TRBJ2-7. This CDR3 is 18 amino acids long. Germline CDR1 and CDR2: KGHSH and LQKENI. The CDR3 is CASSPSVVAGPSSYEQYF.

The J gene is TRBJ2-3, the V gene TRBV5-1. Germline loops: CDR1 SGHRS, CDR2 YFSETQ. The CDR3 is 14 amino acids. This CDR3 reads CASSLVVSTDTQYF.

The V call is TRBV18, the J call TRBJ2-7; without DNA, the TCRdb call of TRBD1 cannot be checked. The germline CDR1 and CDR2 sequences are KGHSH and LQKENI. The CDR3 spans 15 residues. This CDR3 reads CASSPPWDWGYEQYF. The whole variable domain, filled in from reference TRBV18 and TRBJ2-7, reads NAGVMQNPRHLVRRRGQEARLRCSPMKGHSHVYWYRQLPEEGLKFMVYLQKENIIDESGMPKERFSAEFPKEGPSILRIQQVVRGDSAAYFCASSPPWDWGYEQYFGPGTRLTVT.

The chain links TRBV3-1 to TRBJ2-3; no DNA is available, so the TRBD2 call from TCRdb remains unchecked. CDR3 length: 20 residues. The germline V gene encodes CDR1 LGHDT and CDR2 YNNKEL (reference sequence). The CDR3 reads CASSPIISSHGLAGEDTQYF.

The chain has TRBV28 and TRBJ2-5. The CDR3 loop spans 14 amino acids. Germline CDR1 MDHEN, CDR2 SYDVKM. This CDR3 is CASSLSLKKETQYF.

The J gene is TRBJ2-2, the V gene TRBV4-1. The CDR3 loop spans 13 amino acids. Germline V lookup: CDR1 MGHRA, CDR2 YSYEKL. The CDR3 reads CASSQEMTGELFF.

The J gene is TRBJ2-1, the V gene TRBV6-1. The CDR3 is 13 amino acids. Germline loops: CDR1 MNHNS, CDR2 SASEGT. CDR3 region: CASMGQPRNEQFF.

This chain joins TRBV6-5 and TRBJ2-2. The CDR3 runs to 16 residues. The germline V gene encodes CDR1 MNHEY and CDR2 SVGAGI. CDR3 sequence: CASSYSTSLDTGELFF.

This chain joins TRBV28 and TRBJ2-2; with no DNA, the TCRdb D assignment of TRBD2 cannot be verified. In germline, CDR1 is MDHEN, CDR2 SYDVKM. This CDR3 spans 17 amino acids. The CDR3 loop reads CASSSLAGGPSTGELFF.

The V and J genes are TRBV5-1 and TRBJ2-2; TCRdb's D gene call, TRBD2, goes unchecked for lack of DNA. The CDR3 has 16 amino acids. CDR1 is SGHRS and CDR2 is YFSETQ in the germline V gene. The CDR3 region is CASSPLAGGDTGELFF.